Listed below are T cell receptor beta chains from one sample, sequenced in a study of T-cell memory formation after mild COVID-19. TCRdb re-called the 5' RACE reads through MiXCR, storing one row per CDR3 protein. The sample includes about 470,000 distinct CDR3 sequences, more than 20% seen only once; the top ten take roughly an eighth. The sequencing sample was made of PBMCs or a T cell subset sorted from them (not recorded which). The receptors originated from an adult woman who had mild COVID-19 (a few samples of this study predate the infection). Cell type and time point are not known. Both conserved end residues are part of each CDR3. The D gene is left open where the match is weak. Only part of the rows carry a size: once, few, many, or a class if the clone is expanded.

abundance: many
d_gene: -
v_gene: TRBV7-2
j_gene: TRBJ2-3
CDR3nt: TGTGCCAGCAGCCAATATACAGATACGCAGTATTTT
CDR3aa: CASSQYTDTQYF

abundance: -
d_gene: TRBD1
v_gene: TRBV7-9
j_gene: TRBJ1-2
CDR3nt: TGTGCCAGCAGCTTAGTGACAGGGGGAGACTATGGCTACACCTTC
CDR3aa: CASSLVTGGDYGYTF

abundance: -
d_gene: TRBD1
v_gene: TRBV2
j_gene: TRBJ1-1
CDR3nt: TGTGCCAGCAGTGAAGCTGCAGGGGGACTCACTGAAGCTTTCTTT
CDR3aa: CASSEAAGGLTEAFF

abundance: -
d_gene: -
v_gene: TRBV5-1
j_gene: TRBJ1-1
CDR3nt: TGCGCCAGCAGCTTGGTATATGGGGAGGCTTTCTTT
CDR3aa: CASSLVYGEAFF

abundance: -
d_gene: -
v_gene: TRBV6-1
j_gene: TRBJ2-2
CDR3nt: TGTGCCAGCACTATAAGGGGGCAGCGGGACACCGGGGAGCTGTTTTTT
CDR3aa: CASTIRGQRDTGELFF

abundance: few
d_gene: TRBD2
v_gene: TRBV5-4
j_gene: TRBJ2-3
CDR3nt: TGTGCCAGCGCAAGCGGGAGAGCGGACACAGATACGCAGTATTTT
CDR3aa: CASASGRADTDTQYF

abundance: -
d_gene: -
v_gene: TRBV11-2
j_gene: TRBJ2-6
CDR3nt: TGTGCCAGCGGAGGGGGGTCTGGGGCCAACGTCCTGACTTTC
CDR3aa: CASGGGSGANVLTF

abundance: -
d_gene: TRBD1
v_gene: TRBV6-8
j_gene: TRBJ1-5
CDR3nt: TGTGCCAGCAGTTACGCGGACAGGGGGGCAAATCAGCCCCAGCATTTT
CDR3aa: CASSYADRGANQPQHF

abundance: -
d_gene: TRBD2
v_gene: TRBV6-5
j_gene: TRBJ2-3
CDR3nt: TGTGCCAGCAGTGGACTAGCGGAAATCACAGATACGCAGTATTTT
CDR3aa: CASSGLAEITDTQYF

abundance: -
d_gene: TRBD1
v_gene: TRBV5-6
j_gene: TRBJ2-7
CDR3nt: TGTGCCAGCAGCCAGGGGACAGGCCTCATCTACGAGCAGTACTTC
CDR3aa: CASSQGTGLIYEQYF

abundance: -
d_gene: TRBD1
v_gene: TRBV7-2
j_gene: TRBJ2-3
CDR3nt: TGTGCCAGCAGCCTCCGTCCGACAGGGGCGACAGATACGCAGTATTTT
CDR3aa: CASSLRPTGATDTQYF

abundance: -
d_gene: -
v_gene: TRBV4-3
j_gene: TRBJ2-7
CDR3nt: TGCGCCAGCAGCCAATCGGGGTATCAAAGGGGGGACTCCTACGAGCAGTACTTC
CDR3aa: CASSQSGYQRGDSYEQYF

abundance: -
d_gene: -
v_gene: TRBV29-1
j_gene: TRBJ2-7
CDR3nt: TGCAGCGTGGTAGAGGGTGGCAGTTCCTACGAGCAGTACTTC
CDR3aa: CSVVEGGSSYEQYF

abundance: -
d_gene: -
v_gene: TRBV27
j_gene: TRBJ2-1
CDR3nt: TGTGCCAGCAGTCCATGGGGGGCGGGCGGGTTCTTC
CDR3aa: CASSPWGAGGFF

abundance: -
d_gene: -
v_gene: TRBV7-8
j_gene: TRBJ2-7
CDR3nt: TGTGCCAGCAGCTTAATAGCGCCTCCCTACGAGCAGTACTTC
CDR3aa: CASSLIAPPYEQYF

abundance: -
d_gene: -
v_gene: TRBV6-1
j_gene: TRBJ1-1
CDR3nt: TGTGCCAGCAGACTTGACGGGCAGTTGAACACTGAAGCTTTCTTT
CDR3aa: CASRLDGQLNTEAFF

abundance: -
d_gene: -
v_gene: TRBV2
j_gene: TRBJ2-2
CDR3nt: TGTGCCAGCAGCCCGGGACCGAGTAACACCGGGGAGCTGTTTTTT
CDR3aa: CASSPGPSNTGELFF

abundance: few
d_gene: -
v_gene: TRBV24-1
j_gene: TRBJ1-6
CDR3nt: TGTGCCACCAGTGCGTTCGACGGTTCACCCCTCCACTTT
CDR3aa: CATSAFDGSPLHF

abundance: few
d_gene: TRBD1
v_gene: TRBV3-1
j_gene: TRBJ2-7
CDR3nt: TGTGCCAGCAGCCTCGACACAGGGGGTCGGGCCGAGCAGTACTTC
CDR3aa: CASSLDTGGRAEQYF

abundance: -
d_gene: -
v_gene: TRBV5-1
j_gene: TRBJ1-5
CDR3nt: TGCGCCAGCAGCTTGCTACCGGGAAGTCAGCCCCAGCATTTT
CDR3aa: CASSLLPGSQPQHF

abundance: -
d_gene: TRBD1
v_gene: TRBV24-1
j_gene: TRBJ2-7
CDR3nt: TGTGCCACCAGTGAGGCCGGGACAGTCTCCTACGAGCAGTACTTC
CDR3aa: CATSEAGTVSYEQYF

abundance: -
d_gene: -
v_gene: TRBV9
j_gene: TRBJ1-1
CDR3nt: TGTGCCAGCAGTCCTGATCCGAGGGACACTGAAGCTTTCTTT
CDR3aa: CASSPDPRDTEAFF

abundance: few
d_gene: TRBD2
v_gene: TRBV11-3
j_gene: TRBJ2-1
CDR3nt: TGTGCCAGCAGCTTGGGACTAGCGGGGGGAAGCTCCTACAATGAGCAGTTCTTC
CDR3aa: CASSLGLAGGSSYNEQFF

abundance: few
d_gene: -
v_gene: TRBV5-1
j_gene: TRBJ2-1
CDR3nt: TGCGCCAGCAGCTTGGGGCAGGGGCGAGATGAGCAGTTCTTC
CDR3aa: CASSLGQGRDEQFF

abundance: -
d_gene: TRBD2
v_gene: TRBV20-1
j_gene: TRBJ2-3
CDR3nt: TGCAGTGCTCTAGCGGGAGGGCCGATTGCAGATACGCAGTATTTT
CDR3aa: CSALAGGPIADTQYF

abundance: few
d_gene: -
v_gene: TRBV6-5
j_gene: TRBJ1-1
CDR3nt: TGTGCCAGCAAGGAGACGGGGGCGAACACTGAAGCTTTCTTT
CDR3aa: CASKETGANTEAFF

abundance: few
d_gene: TRBD1
v_gene: TRBV15
j_gene: TRBJ2-3
CDR3nt: TGTGCCACCAGCAGAGAGGGACAGGGGGCAGATACGCAGTATTTT
CDR3aa: CATSREGQGADTQYF